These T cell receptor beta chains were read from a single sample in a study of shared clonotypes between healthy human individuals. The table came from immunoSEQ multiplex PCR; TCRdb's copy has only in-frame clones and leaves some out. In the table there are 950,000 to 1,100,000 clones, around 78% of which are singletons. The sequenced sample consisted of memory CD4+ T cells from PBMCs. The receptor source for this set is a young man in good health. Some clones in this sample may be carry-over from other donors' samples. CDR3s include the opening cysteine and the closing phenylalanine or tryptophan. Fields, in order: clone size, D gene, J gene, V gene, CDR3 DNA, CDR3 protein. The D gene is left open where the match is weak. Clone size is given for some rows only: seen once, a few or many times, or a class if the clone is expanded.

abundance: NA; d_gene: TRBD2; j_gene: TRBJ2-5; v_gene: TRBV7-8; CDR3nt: TGTGCCAGCAGCTCCCTCGGGTTTAGCGGGGACCAAGAGACCCAGTACTTC; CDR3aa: CASSSLGFSGDQETQYF
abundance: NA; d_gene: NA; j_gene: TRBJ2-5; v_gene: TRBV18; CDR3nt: TGTGCCAGCTCACACGATCAAGAGACCCAGTACTTC; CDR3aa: CASSHDQETQYF
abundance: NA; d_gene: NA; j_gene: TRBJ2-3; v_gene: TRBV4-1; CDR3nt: TGCGCCAGCAGCCAAGTGTGGTCTAGCGCGCGACTGAGTCCTAGCACAGATACGCAGTATTTT; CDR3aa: CASSQVWSSARLSPSTDTQYF
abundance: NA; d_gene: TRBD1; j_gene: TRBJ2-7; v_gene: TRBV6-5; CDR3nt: TGTGCCAGCAGTCCCCAGGGGGCTAGGTACGAGCAGTACTTC; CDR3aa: CASSPQGARYEQYF
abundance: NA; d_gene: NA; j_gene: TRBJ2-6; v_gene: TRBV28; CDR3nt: TGTGCCAGCAAAGGGGCCAGCTCTGGGGCCAACGTCCTGACTTTC; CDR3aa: CASKGASSGANVLTF
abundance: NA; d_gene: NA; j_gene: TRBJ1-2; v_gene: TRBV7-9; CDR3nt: TGTGCCAGCAGCATTTGGGGGGCAGAGTATGGCTACACCTTC; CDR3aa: CASSIWGAEYGYTF
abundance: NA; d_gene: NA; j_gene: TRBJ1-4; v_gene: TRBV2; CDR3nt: TGTGCCAGCAGTAGCTCGGGGTATAATGAAAAACTGTTTTTT; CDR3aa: CASSSSGYNEKLFF
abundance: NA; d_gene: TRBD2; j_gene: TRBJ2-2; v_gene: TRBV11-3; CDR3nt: TGTGCCAGCAGCTTAGGGTCGAGACTAGCGGATAACACCGGGGAGCTGTTTTTT; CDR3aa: CASSLGSRLADNTGELFF
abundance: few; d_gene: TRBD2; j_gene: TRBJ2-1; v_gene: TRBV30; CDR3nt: TGTGCCTGGAGTTCCGGGACTAGCGAGGGCGATGAGCAGTTCTTC; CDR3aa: CAWSSGTSEGDEQFF
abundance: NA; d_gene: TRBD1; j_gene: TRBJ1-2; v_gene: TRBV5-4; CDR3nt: TGTGCCAGCAGCTCTGGGGGGGACAGGGGATCTCTTAGTGGCTACACCTTC; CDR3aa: CASSSGGDRGSLSGYTF
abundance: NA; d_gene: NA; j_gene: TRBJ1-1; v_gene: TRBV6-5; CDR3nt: TGTGCCAGCAGTAAACGGACAGTACCGAACACTGAAGCTTTCTTT; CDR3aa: CASSKRTVPNTEAFF
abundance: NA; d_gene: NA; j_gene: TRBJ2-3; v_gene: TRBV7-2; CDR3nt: TGTGCCAGCAGCTTAGGCCCACTAAGGTCTGGGGATACGCAGTATTTT; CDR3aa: CASSLGPLRSGDTQYF
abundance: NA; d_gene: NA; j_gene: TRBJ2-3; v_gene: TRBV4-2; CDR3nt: TGTGCCAGCGGCCAAGTATATCCCCAGTCCGCAGATACGCAGTATTTT; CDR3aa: CASGQVYPQSADTQYF
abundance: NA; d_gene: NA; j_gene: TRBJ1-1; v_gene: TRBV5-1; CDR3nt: TGCGCCAGCAGCTTGGTTCCAGCGTATGACACTGAAGCTTTCTTT; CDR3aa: CASSLVPAYDTEAFF
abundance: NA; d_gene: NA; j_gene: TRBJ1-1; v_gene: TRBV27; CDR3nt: TGTGCCAGCAGTTTATGGGCAGGGGAAGAAGCTTTCTTT; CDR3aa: CASSLWAGEEAFF
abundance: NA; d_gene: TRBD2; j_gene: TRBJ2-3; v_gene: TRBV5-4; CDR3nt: TGTGCCAGCAGCACTAAGGGAGGGGCCTCTAGCACAGATACGCAGTATTTT; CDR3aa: CASSTKGGASSTDTQYF
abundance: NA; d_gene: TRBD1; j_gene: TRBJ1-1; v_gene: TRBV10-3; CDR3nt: TGTGCCATCAGACCAGGACAGGGCGAAGCTTTCTTT; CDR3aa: CAIRPGQGEAFF
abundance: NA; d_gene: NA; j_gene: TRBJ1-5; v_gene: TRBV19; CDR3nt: TGTGCCAGTAGTATAGATGGGGATCAGCCCCAGCATTTT; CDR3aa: CASSIDGDQPQHF